The 5 T cell receptor beta chains below were found in one sample sequenced in a study of T cells and Merkel cell carcinoma outcomes. Assay used: immunoSEQ multiplex PCR; TCRdb lists only in-frame clones, some missing. This sample has 250 to 300 clones, with approximately 95% found just once. The sample comprised tumor tissue from Merkel cell carcinoma. These receptor sequences come from a human donor with Merkel cell carcinoma.

V is TRBV7-8 and J is TRBJ2-1; TRBD2 matches at 11 bases. The V gene end was trimmed by 4 bases and the J gene end by 4 bases; junction bases not matched to a gene: 3. Germline V gene sequence: CDR1 SGHVS, CDR2 FQNEAQ. The CDR3 is made up of 15 amino acids. In DNA, the CDR3 is TGTGCCAGCAGCTCTAGCGGGAGGAAGTACAATGAGCAGTTCTTC. This encodes CASSSSGRKYNEQFF.

The chain recombines TRBV6-1 with TRBJ1-1; D is unresolved. Germline CDR1 is MNHNS and CDR2 is SASEGT. This CDR3 has 14 residues. Deletions cut 8 bases from V and 0 bases from J, with 13 bases between. CDR3 nucleotide sequence: TGTGCCAGCGGAGAGACGTCCATGAACACTGAAGCTTTCTTT. Translation: CASGETSMNTEAFF.

This clone has a single count. The chain couples TRBV5-1 to TRBJ1-2, with 7 bases lining up with TRBD1. Per the germline V gene, CDR1 is SGHRS and CDR2 is YFSETQ. Trimming at V came to 0 bases and at J to 4 bases, leaving 3 bases not matched to a gene. The CDR3 spans 14 residues. The CDR3 nucleotides read TGCGCCAGCAGCTTGGGAGGGGGCCTCTATGGCTACACCTTC. This sequence encodes CASSLGGGLYGYTF.

Points on this clone: One end of the junction is discordant with germline, which a read error may explain. V gene TRBV11-2 combines with J gene TRBJ2-6; tentatively, D is TRBD1 (5 bases). Germline-derived CDR1 and CDR2 are SGHAT and FQNNGV. The CDR3 spans 15 residues. CDR3 protein: CASSLMEAGANILTF. The CDR3 coding sequence is TGTGCCAGCAGCTTAATGGAAGCTGGGGCCAACATCCTGACTTTC.

This sequence joins TRBV28 and TRBJ1-5; perhaps TRBD1 as D (6 bases). This CDR3 spans 15 amino acids. The V end was cut by 3 bases, the J end by 7 bases, with 16 bases between. Germline CDR1 MDHEN, CDR2 SYDVKM. CDR3 in amino acids: CASSFVSGGGQPQHF. The CDR3 bases are TGTGCCAGCAGTTTCGTGTCCGGGGGCGGACAGCCCCAGCATTTT.